This T cell receptor beta chain is from a study of T cells in Graves' hyperthyroidism and ophthalmopathy. Study-level background: At initial diagnosis, before any treatment had begun, peripheral blood was obtained. Findings and caveats of the study: Most thyroid-expanded clonotypes above 0.001 were also found in blood.

TCR beta CDR3 regions were amplified from RNA. The TCR CDR3 was amplified in a first-round RT-PCR using the HTBI primer set. TCRdb fed the multiplex PCR reads into MiXCR, producing one record per CDR3 protein. The sample contains more than 300,000 distinct CDR3 sequences, roughly 14% of which appear only once. About this clonotype: What it binds is unknown.

The source of the PBMCs was approximately 9.5 ml of fresh peripheral blood. The CDR3 is 15 amino acids. CDR1 is MDHEN and CDR2 is SYDVKM in the germline V gene. V was clipped by 5 bases and J by 2 bases; unmatched bases: 4. The sequence was collected from a woman aged 25 to 45 with Graves' ophthalmopathy. The rearrangement links TRBV28 to TRBJ2-3; the match to TRBD2 covers 10 bases. The sample was blood. CDR3 sequence: CASSLAGDSTDTQYF. CDR3 coding DNA: TGTGCCAGCAGTCTAGCGGGGGACTCCACAGATACGCAGTATTTT.